The text below deals with one T cell receptor beta chain. The data are from a study of radiotherapy plus CTLA-4 blockade in lung cancer. The protocol was immunoSEQ multiplex PCR, while the TCRdb copy is restricted to in-frame clones and leaves out a portion. The table has around 99,000 clones, 85% to 90% seen once; the top ten hold about 5.3%. CDR3 length: 15 amino acids. V lost 5 bases to trimming and J lost 8 bases, with 22 bases between them. Germline V gene data show CDR1 as SGHRS and CDR2 as YFSETQ. The TCR sequence derives from a human donor with non-small cell lung cancer that progressed on radiotherapy plus ipilimumab. The input for sequencing was peripheral blood, taken from a patient treated with radiotherapy plus ipilimumab. V usage is TRBV5-1 and J usage is TRBJ1-2; D may be TRBD1 (5 bases). The CDR3 loop reads CASSAEAGQSRGYTF. The CDR3, as DNA: TGCGCCAGCAGTGCCGAGGCAGGGCAAAGCCGGGGCTACACCTTC.